These 8 T cell receptor beta chains came from one sample sequenced in a study of a mutant IDH1 vaccine in newly diagnosed glioma (dated by TCRdb to the early 2020s). These receptors have no identified antigens. The time point label for this specimen denotes: week 35, safety follow-up. A 20-mer mutant IDH1 peptide at 300 micrograms in Montanide made up each vaccine dose, which was injected subcutaneously together with topical imiquimod. Library prep was done by the immunoSEQ multiplex PCR assay. TCRdb carries this immuneACCESS record with in-frame sequences only. Its versions omit some clonotypes, under half of them owing to an unresolved V gene in the studies checked, with the rest unexplained. Here the sample has about 32,000 clones; about four fifths occur a single time. Roughly 3.2% of the sample rests with the top ten. The sequencing here drew on PBMCs, taken from a glioma patient whose treatment included an IDH1 peptide vaccine. The receptors here all came from a man in his forties or fifties with glioma. Some clones in this sample may be carry-over from other donors' samples.

This rearrangement joins TRBV21-1 to TRBJ2-7. TRBV21-1 is described as a pseudogene. The CDR3 consists of 17 residues. The CDR3 nucleotides read TGTGCCAGCAGCCCCATGGGAACCGGGCCTCGCTCTGGCGAGCAGTACTTC. Translation gives CASSPMGTGPRSGEQYF.

This chain uses TRBV29-1 with TRBJ2-5; D gene uncertain. The CDR3 length is 13 residues. Germline loops: CDR1 SQVTM, CDR2 ANQGSEA. V gave up 4 bases and J gave up 7 bases, with 16 bases separating them. CDR3 amino acids: CSVVEPSSGTQYF. CDR3 coding DNA: TGCAGCGTTGTTGAGCCAAGCTCCGGGACCCAGTACTTC.

The genes are TRBV5-1 and TRBJ2-1; 10 bases fit TRBD2. CDR3 size: 15 residues. The V and J ends lost 2 bases and 3 bases, in that order; junction bases with no gene match: 2. CDR1 is SGHRS and CDR2 is YFSETQ in the germline V gene. The CDR3 loop is CASSFERGGYNEQFF. The CDR3 nucleotides read TGCGCCAGCAGCTTTGAGCGGGGGGGCTACAATGAGCAGTTCTTC.

This chain connects TRBV7-9 to TRBJ1-2, with D maybe TRBD1 (5 bases). Germline CDR1 reads SEHNR; CDR2 reads FQNEAQ (reference sequence). V lost 5 bases and J lost 7, with 23 bases in between. The CDR3 runs 16 residues. As DNA, the CDR3 is TGTGCCAGCAGCACCGGGGGTTCCAGGGCAGGAGGTGGCTACACCTTC. It translates to CASSTGGSRAGGGYTF.

V and J are TRBV11-2 and TRBJ1-4, with a weak D call TRBD1 (5 bases). This CDR3 spans 13 amino acids. Trimming pared 6 bases from V and 7 bases from J, leaving 12 bases between. The germline V gene has CDR1 SGHAT and CDR2 FQNNGV. CDR3 sequence reads: CASRVGHGEKLFF. CDR3 DNA sequence: TGTGCCAGCAGGGTTGGACATGGTGAAAAACTGTTTTTT. Together with reference TRBV11-2 and TRBJ1-4, the CDR3 gives the full variable domain: EAGVAQSPRYKIIEKRQSVAFWCNPISGHATLYWYQQILGQGPKLLIQFQNNGVVDDSQLPKDRFSAERLKGVDSTLKIQPAKLEDSAVYLCASRVGHGEKLFFGSGTQLSVL.

The V call is TRBV28, the J call TRBJ1-1; 8 positions agree with TRBD1. The V and J ends lost 7 bases and 8 bases, in that order; junction bases with no gene match: 12. This CDR3 contains 14 residues. CDR1 is MDHEN and CDR2 is SYDVKM in the germline V gene. CDR3 DNA: TGTGCCAGCACCGTACAGGGGGGTCAACCCGAAGCTTTCTTT. Translation: CASTVQGGQPEAFF.

The rearrangement uses TRBV19 and TRBJ2-1; D call uncertain. In germline, CDR1 is LNHDA, CDR2 SQIVND (reference sequence). Between the trimmed V and J ends, which lost 1 base and 13 bases, there was a span of 14 bases. This CDR3 spans 13 amino acids. CDR3 protein: CASSIGAIPSQFF. The CDR3 DNA sequence: TGTGCCAGTAGTATAGGGGCCATCCCTTCACAGTTCTTC.

The chain has TRBV6-1 and TRBJ2-7; TRBD1 matches 10 bases. J gave up 6 bases and V 5 bases, and 4 bases lay outside the gene matches. This CDR3 is 13 amino acids long. CDR1 is MNHNS and CDR2 is SASEGT in the germline V gene. The CDR3: CASSTTGGGEQYF. The CDR3 region has the DNA TGTGCCAGCAGTACGACAGGGGGCGGCGAGCAGTACTTC.